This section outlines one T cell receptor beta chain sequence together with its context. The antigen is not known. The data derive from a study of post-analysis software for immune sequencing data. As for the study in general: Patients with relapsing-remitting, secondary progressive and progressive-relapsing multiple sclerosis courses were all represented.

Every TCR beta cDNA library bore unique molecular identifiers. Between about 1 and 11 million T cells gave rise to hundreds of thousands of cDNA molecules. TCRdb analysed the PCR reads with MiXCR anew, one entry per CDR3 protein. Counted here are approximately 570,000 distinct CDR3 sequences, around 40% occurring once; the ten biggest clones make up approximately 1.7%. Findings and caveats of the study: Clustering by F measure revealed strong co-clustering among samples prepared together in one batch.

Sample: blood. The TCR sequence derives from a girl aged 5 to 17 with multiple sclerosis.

The CDR3 coding sequence is TGTGCCAGCAGCCGACGGGACTGGGGCACTGAAGCTTTCTTT. This translates into CASSRRDWGTEAFF. The chain employs TRBV27 and TRBJ1-1; TRBD1 might be the D (5 bases). Germline loops: CDR1 MNHEY, CDR2 SMNVEV (reference sequence). Trimming stripped 6 bases from V and 4 bases from J, with 15 bases between. The CDR3 extends over 14 amino acids.